This TCR beta chain was identified in a study of molecular identifiers for immune sequencing clone quantification. Study-wide context: In replicates, the authors split RNA from around 20,000 or 100,000 naive CD8 cells five ways and sequenced four.

The CDR3 loop spans 14 amino acids. CDR1 SEHNR and CDR2 FQNEAQ come from the germline V gene (reference sequence). Comments on this clonotype: A much larger clone differs by one base, so this may be a read error.

Previously described methods and listed TCR primers were employed for the bulk TCR libraries. TCRdb recomputed calls from the PCR reads with MiXCR, one row per CDR3 protein. The sample consists of about 40,000 distinct CDR3 sequences, under 25% of them appearing once. This receptor was taken from a human donor in good health. Some libraries in this study had Jurkat cell RNA spiked in. The chain joins TRBV7-9 to TRBJ2-3; D remains unclear. Sequencing was carried out using naive CD8+ T cells from blood, with Jurkat cell RNA spiked in. Subset defined: FACS-sorted CD8+CD4-CCR7+CD45RA+ naive T cells. The CDR3 nucleotides are TGTGCCAGCAACTTATCCCAGTCCACAGATACGCAGTATTTT. Its protein is CASNLSQSTDTQYF.